This T cell receptor beta chain was sequenced for a study of OX40 agonist ivuxolimab in advanced cancers. At the level of the study: Patients' therapy was ivuxolimab, an antibody that acts as an agonist of OX40 (CD134).

Method: immunoSEQ multiplex PCR; TCRdb's copy keeps in-frame clones and lacks some. There are over 85,000 clones in the sample; 86% occur only once, and 5.5% lies in the top ten. CDR3 length: 14 amino acids. The J segment lost 5 bases and the V segment lost 4 bases, leaving 4 bases of the junction unmatched. Germline loops: CDR1 MNHEY, CDR2 SMNVEV (reference sequence). The genes are TRBV27 and TRBJ1-5; 8 positions agree with TRBD1. The sequence derives from an adult with an advanced solid tumor such as melanoma, head and neck, liver or kidney cancer. Sequences were derived from CD4+ or CD8+ T cells sorted from blood, sampled in a trial of the OX40 agonist ivuxolimab. CDR3 loop: CASSSRQGHQPQHF. CDR3 coding DNA: TGTGCCAGCAGTTCACGACAGGGGCATCAGCCCCAGCATTTT.